Given below is one TCR beta chain in context. What it binds is not known. The repertoire was sequenced with immunoSEQ multiplex PCR; TCRdb's copy has only in-frame clones and lacks some. The data hold more than 100,000 clones, with 85% to 95% observed a single time. This CDR3 has 15 amino acids. The ends lost 1 base at V and 4 bases at J; junction bases unmatched: 6. From germline, CDR1 is MGHRA and CDR2 YSYEKL. The source of the sample is a study of graft-versus-host responses after intestinal transplantation. At the level of the study: Isolated intestinal, liver-intestinal, or multivisceral transplants were what recipients had.

Notes on the study in general: Early post-transplant HvG declines were associated with peak circulating GvH clone levels. GvH clones turned up in recipient marrow; some had shown up first in ileum or blood.

The V gene is TRBV4-1, the J gene TRBJ2-7, with TRBD1 identical over 8 bases. Specimen: unstimulated CD8+ T cells sorted from spleen or lymph node cells, collected before intestinal transplant. This sequence originates from a human donor who received an intestinal transplant. This CDR3 is CASSQVSQGGYEQYF. In nucleotides, the CDR3 is TGCGCCAGCAGCCAAGTCTCACAGGGGGGATACGAGCAGTACTTC.